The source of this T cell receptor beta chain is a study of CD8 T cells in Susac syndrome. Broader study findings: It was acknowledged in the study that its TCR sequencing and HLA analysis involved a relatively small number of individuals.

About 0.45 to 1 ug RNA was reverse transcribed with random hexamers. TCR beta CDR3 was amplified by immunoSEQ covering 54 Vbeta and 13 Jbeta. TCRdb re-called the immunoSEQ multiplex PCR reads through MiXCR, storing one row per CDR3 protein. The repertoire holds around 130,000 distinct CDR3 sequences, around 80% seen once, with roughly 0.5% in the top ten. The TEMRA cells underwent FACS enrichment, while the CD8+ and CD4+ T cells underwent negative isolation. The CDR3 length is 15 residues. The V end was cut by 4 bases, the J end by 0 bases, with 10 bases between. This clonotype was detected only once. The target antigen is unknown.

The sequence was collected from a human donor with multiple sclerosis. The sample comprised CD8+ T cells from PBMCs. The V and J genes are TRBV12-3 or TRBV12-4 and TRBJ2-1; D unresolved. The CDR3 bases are TGTGCCAGCAGTTCCCCGGGTAGCTCCTACAATGAGCAGTTCTTC. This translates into CASSSPGSSYNEQFF.